The clone carrying this TCR beta chain showed up many times. What it binds is not known. The CDR3 consists of 17 residues. The ends lost 3 bases at V and 2 bases at J; junction bases unmatched: 12. Looked up from germline, CDR1 is DFQATT and CDR2 is SNEGSKA (reference sequence). Barcoded TCR alpha and TCR beta cDNA libraries with UMIs came from 5'RACE using constant-segment primers. TCRdb analysed the 5' RACE reads with MiXCR anew, one entry per CDR3 protein. The table shows approximately 400,000 distinct CDR3 sequences, with around 17% occurring only once. The data were taken from a study of T-cell memory formation after mild COVID-19. The wider study: For the most part, TCR clusters were specific to one donor.

Study observations and caveats: Clones that contracted clustered mainly in CM and EM if CD4+ and in EMRA if CD8+. Whether second-wave clones peaking at day 37 were SARS-CoV-2 specific went unconfirmed.

Material: PBMCs or a T cell subset sorted from them (not recorded which). The V gene is TRBV20-1, the J gene TRBJ2-3; 9 nucleotides match TRBD1. The clonotype comes from a man younger than 35 who had mild COVID-19 (a few samples of this study predate the infection). Cell type and time point are not known. This CDR3 is CSASPAHGTGSTDTQYF. The CDR3 bases are TGCAGTGCTAGTCCTGCCCACGGGACAGGGTCCACAGATACGCAGTATTTT.